Sequencing of this T cell receptor beta chain was carried out in a study of T-cell memory formation after mild COVID-19. Study background: Clusters were largely donor specific.

A 5'RACE reaction primed in the constant segment made cDNA libraries of TCR alpha and TCR beta, and these carried sample barcodes and UMIs. Each CDR3 protein gets one entry after TCRdb re-called the 5' RACE reads with MiXCR. The sample holds some 120,000 distinct CDR3 sequences, roughly 15% seen once. Overall study findings and caveats: That cross-reactive memory joined was suggested by some responding clones appearing in pre-infection memory. Whereas later expanders leaned CD4+, clones contracting day 15 to 85 showed a balanced CD4/CD8 makeup.

The germline V gene encodes CDR1 KGHDR and CDR2 SFDVKD. V lost 5 bases to trimming and J lost 3 bases, with 7 bases between them. The CDR3 sequence is 13 residues long. In this sample, this clonotype turned up a few times. As yet, its antigen is unknown. The sequence derives from an adult woman who had mild COVID-19 (a few samples of this study predate the infection). Cell type and time point are not known. This sequence joins TRBV24-1 and TRBJ1-5; weak D call: TRBD1 (5 bases). Sample: PBMCs or a T cell subset sorted from them (not recorded which). The CDR3 coding sequence is TGTGCCACCAGTGCGGGGGACAATCAGCCCCAGCATTTT. As protein: CATSAGDNQPQHF.